This TCR beta chain was identified during a study of cytomegalovirus exposure and HLA in healthy donors. Regarding the study as a whole: Presence/absence analyses took donor sequencing depth as roughly uniform. Most CMV-associated TCR beta chains appeared HLA-restricted in a later analysis.

The PCR was carried out with 60 Vbeta primers and 13 Jbeta primers. Here immunoSEQ multiplex PCR was the method, and the copy in TCRdb shows in-frame clones only, minus some. Here the sample table reports tens of thousands of clones. CDR1 MNHEY and CDR2 SVGAGI come from the germline V gene. This CDR3 is built from 15 residues. Losses at the gene ends were 5 bases for V and 6 bases for J; bases not matched to a gene: 8. Remarks on this clone: Its cognate antigen is unknown.

The clonotype comes from a human donor in good health. Sequenced sample: PBMCs. The chain combines TRBV6-5 with TRBJ2-3; 10 positions agree with TRBD2. The CDR3 nucleotides read TGTGCCAGCAGTACCCAGCGGGGGGGCCGGGATACGCAGTATTTT. It yields the protein CASSTQRGGRDTQYF.